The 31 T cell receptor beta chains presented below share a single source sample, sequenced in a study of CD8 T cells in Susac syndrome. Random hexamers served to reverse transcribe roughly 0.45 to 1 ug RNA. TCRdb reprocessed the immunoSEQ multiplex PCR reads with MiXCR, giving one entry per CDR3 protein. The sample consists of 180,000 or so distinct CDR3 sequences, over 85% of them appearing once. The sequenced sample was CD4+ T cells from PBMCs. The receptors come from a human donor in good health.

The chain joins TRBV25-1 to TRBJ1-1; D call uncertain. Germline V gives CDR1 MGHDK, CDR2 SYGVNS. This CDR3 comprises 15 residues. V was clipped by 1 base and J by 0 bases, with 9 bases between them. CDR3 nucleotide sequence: TGTGCCAGCAGTGAATCCCCGGGGATGAACACTGAAGCTTTCTTT. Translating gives CASSESPGMNTEAFF.

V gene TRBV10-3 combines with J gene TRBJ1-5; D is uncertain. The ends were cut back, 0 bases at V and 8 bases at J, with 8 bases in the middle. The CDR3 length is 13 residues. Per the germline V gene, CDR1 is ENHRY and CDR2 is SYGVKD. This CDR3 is CAISESMLKPQHF. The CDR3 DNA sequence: TGTGCCATCAGTGAGTCGATGTTGAAGCCCCAGCATTTT.

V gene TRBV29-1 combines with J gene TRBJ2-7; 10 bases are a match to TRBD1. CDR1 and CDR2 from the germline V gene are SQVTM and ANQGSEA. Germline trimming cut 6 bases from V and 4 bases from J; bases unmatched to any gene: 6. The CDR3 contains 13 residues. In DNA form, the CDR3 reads TGCAGCGTCCGCGGACAGGGGGGATACGAGCAGTACTTC. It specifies CSVRGQGGYEQYF.

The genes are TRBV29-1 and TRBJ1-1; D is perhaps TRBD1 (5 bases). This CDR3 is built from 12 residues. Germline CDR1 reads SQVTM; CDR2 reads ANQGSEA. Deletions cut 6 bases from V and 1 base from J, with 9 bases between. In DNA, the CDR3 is TGCAGCGTGTTCAGGGCGAACACTGAAGCTTTCTTT. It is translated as CSVFRANTEAFF.

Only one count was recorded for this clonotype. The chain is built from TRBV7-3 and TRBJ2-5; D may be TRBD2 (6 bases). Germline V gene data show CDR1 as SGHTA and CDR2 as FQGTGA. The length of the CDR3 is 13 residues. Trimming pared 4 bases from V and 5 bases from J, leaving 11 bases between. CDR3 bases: TGTGCCAGCAGCTCGGGGGTGTTGGAGACCCAGTACTTC. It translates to CASSSGVLETQYF.

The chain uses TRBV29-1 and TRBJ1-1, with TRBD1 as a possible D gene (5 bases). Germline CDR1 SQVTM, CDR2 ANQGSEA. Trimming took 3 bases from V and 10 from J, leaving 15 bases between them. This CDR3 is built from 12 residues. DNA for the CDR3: TGCAGCGTTGACGGGGGTTCTAATCTAGCTTTCTTT. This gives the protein CSVDGGSNLAFF.

The CDR3 sequence is CSVERAESSYNEQFF. DNA of the CDR3: TGCAGCGTTGAGCGAGCCGAGAGCTCCTACAATGAGCAGTTCTTC. The V and J genes are TRBV29-1 and TRBJ2-1; D unclear. Trimming cost V 3 bases and J 0 bases, with 12 bases left between them. The CDR3 length is 15 residues. Looked up from germline, CDR1 is SQVTM and CDR2 is ANQGSEA.

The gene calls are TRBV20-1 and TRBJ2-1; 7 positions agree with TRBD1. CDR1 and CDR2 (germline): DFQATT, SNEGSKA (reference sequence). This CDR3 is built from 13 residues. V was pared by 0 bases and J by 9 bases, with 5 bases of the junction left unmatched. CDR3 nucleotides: TGCAGTGCTAGAGATGACAGGGCCATTGAGCAGTTCTTC. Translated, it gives CSARDDRAIEQFF.

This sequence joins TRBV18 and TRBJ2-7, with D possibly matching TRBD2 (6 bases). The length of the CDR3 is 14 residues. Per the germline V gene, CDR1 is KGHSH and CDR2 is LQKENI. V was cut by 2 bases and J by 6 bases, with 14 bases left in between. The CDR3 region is CASSPGQRAGEQYF. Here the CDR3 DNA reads TGTGCCAGCTCACCAGGGCAGCGAGCGGGCGAGCAGTACTTC.

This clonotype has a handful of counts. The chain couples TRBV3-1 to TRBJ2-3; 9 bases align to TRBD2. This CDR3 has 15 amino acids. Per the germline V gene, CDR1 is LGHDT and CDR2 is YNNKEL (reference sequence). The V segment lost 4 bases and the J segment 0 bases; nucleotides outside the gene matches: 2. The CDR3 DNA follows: TGTGCCAGCAGCCTCACTAGCGGGAGCACAGATACGCAGTATTTT. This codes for CASSLTSGSTDTQYF.

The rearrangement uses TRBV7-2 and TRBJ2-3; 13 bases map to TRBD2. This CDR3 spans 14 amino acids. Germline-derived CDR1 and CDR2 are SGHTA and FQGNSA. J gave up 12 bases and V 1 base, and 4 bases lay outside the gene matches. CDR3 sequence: CASSLVGLAGAQYF. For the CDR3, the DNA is TGTGCCAGCAGCTTAGTTGGACTAGCGGGGGCTCAGTATTTT.

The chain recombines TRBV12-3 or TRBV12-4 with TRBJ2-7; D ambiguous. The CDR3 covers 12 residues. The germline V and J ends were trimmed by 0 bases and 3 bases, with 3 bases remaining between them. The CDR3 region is CASSLALYEQYF. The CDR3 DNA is TGTGCCAGCAGTTTAGCGCTCTACGAGCAGTACTTC.

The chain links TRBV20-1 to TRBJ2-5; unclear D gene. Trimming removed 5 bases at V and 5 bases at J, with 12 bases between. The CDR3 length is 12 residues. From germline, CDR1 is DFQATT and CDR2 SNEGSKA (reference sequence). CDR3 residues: CSAQDPGETQYF. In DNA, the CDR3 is TGCAGTGCTCAAGACCCGGGCGAGACCCAGTACTTC.

This CDR3 is CAWSASTGNQPQHF. CDR3 bases: TGTGCCTGGAGTGCGTCGACAGGGAATCAGCCCCAGCATTTT. The rearrangement links TRBV30 to TRBJ1-5; 7 nucleotides align to TRBD1. CDR1 and CDR2 from the germline V gene are GTSNPN and SVGIG (reference sequence). The J segment lost 4 bases and the V segment lost 1 base, leaving 4 bases of the junction unmatched. The CDR3 is 14 amino acids.

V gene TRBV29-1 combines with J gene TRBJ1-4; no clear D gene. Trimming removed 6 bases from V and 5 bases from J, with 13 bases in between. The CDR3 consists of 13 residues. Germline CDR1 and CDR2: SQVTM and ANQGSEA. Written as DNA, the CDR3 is TGCAGCGTCGTCTTATCTGGGAATGAAAAACTGTTTTTT. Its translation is CSVVLSGNEKLFF.

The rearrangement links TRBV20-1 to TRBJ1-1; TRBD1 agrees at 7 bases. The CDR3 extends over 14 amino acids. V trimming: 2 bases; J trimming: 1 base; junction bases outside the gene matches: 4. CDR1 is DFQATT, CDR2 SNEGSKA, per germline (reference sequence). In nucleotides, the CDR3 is TGCAGTGCTAGATCCGGACAGGCGAACACTGAAGCTTTCTTT. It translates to CSARSGQANTEAFF.

Here the CDR3 DNA reads TGCGCCAGCAGCCAAGAAACAGGGCTTTCACCCCTCCACTTT. The encoded protein is CASSQETGLSPLHF. V and J are TRBV4-3 and TRBJ1-6, with a tentative D call TRBD1 (6 bases). V shed 0 bases and J shed 9 bases, with 9 bases lying between them. The germline V gene has CDR1 LGHNA and CDR2 YSLEER. The CDR3 extends over 14 amino acids.

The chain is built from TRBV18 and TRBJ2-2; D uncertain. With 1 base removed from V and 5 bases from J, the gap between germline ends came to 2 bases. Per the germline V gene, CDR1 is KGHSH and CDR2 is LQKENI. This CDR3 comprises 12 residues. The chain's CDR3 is CASSPRTGELFF. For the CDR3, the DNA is TGTGCCAGCTCACCACGGACCGGGGAGCTGTTTTTT.

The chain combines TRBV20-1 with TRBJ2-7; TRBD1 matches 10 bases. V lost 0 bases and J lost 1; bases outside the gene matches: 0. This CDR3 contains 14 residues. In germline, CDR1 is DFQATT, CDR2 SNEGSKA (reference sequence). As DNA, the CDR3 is TGCAGTGCTAGAGAGGGACAGGGGTCCTACGAGCAGTACTTC. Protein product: CSAREGQGSYEQYF.

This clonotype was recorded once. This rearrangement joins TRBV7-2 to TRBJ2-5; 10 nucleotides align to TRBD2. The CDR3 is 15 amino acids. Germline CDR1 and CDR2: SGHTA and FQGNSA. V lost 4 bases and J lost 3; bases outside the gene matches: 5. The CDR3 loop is CASSSSLAGEETQYF. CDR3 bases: TGTGCCAGCAGCTCGAGTCTAGCGGGGGAAGAGACCCAGTACTTC.

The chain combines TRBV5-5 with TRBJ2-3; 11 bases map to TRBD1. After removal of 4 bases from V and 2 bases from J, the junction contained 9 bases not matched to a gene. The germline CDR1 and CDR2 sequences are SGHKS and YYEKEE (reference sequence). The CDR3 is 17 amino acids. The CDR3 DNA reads TGTGCCAGCAGCGAGGCGGGACAGGGGGTTAACACAGATACGCAGTATTTT. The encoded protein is CASSEAGQGVNTDTQYF. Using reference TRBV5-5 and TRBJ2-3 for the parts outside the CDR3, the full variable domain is DAGVTQSPTHLIKTRGQQVTLRCSPISGHKSVSWYQQVLGQGPQFIFQYYEKEERGRGNFPDRFSARQFPNYSSELNVNALLLGDSALYLCASSEAGQGVNTDTQYFGPGTRLTVL.

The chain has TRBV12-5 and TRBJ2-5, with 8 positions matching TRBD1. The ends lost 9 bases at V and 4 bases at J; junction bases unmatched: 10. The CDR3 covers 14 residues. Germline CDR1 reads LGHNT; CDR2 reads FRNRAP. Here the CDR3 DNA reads TGTGCTAGCCATCCCAGGGGGCCCGGAGAGACCCAGTACTTC. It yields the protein CASHPRGPGETQYF.

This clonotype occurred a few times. Here the CDR3 reads CASSLQDSPLHF. CDR3 sequence (DNA): TGTGCCAGCAGTTTACAGGATTCACCCCTCCACTTT. The chain is built from TRBV28 and TRBJ1-6, with D unclear. Germline-derived CDR1 and CDR2 are MDHEN and SYDVKM. V shed 2 bases and J shed 8 bases, with 4 bases lying between them. The CDR3 spans 12 residues. The entire variable domain, with the rest obtained from reference TRBV28 and TRBJ1-6, is as follows: DVKVTQSSRYLVKRTGEKVFLECVQDMDHENMFWYRQDPGLGLRLIYFSYDVKMKEKGDIPEGYSVSREKKERFSLILESASTNQTSMYLCASSLQDSPLHFGNGTRLTVT.

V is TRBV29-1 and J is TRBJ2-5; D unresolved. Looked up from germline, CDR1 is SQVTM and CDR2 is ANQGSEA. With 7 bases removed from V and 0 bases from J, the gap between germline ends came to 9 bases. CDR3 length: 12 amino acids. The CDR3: CSARANQETQYF. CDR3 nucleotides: TGCAGCGCTCGCGCTAACCAAGAGACCCAGTACTTC.

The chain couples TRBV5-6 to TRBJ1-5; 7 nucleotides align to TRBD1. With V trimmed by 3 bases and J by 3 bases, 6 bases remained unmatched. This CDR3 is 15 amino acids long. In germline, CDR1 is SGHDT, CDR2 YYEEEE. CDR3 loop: CASSYLDRDNQPQHF. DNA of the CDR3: TGTGCCAGCAGCTATCTAGACAGGGACAATCAGCCCCAGCATTTT.

CDR3 bases: TGTGCCAGCAGCCTAGGGGTAATGGGCGAGCAGTACTTC. Amino acid sequence: CASSLGVMGEQYF. This chain connects TRBV27 to TRBJ2-7, with D possibly matching TRBD1 (5 bases). Trimming stripped 6 bases from V and 6 bases from J, with 15 bases between. Germline CDR1 MNHEY, CDR2 SMNVEV (reference sequence). The CDR3 has 13 residues.

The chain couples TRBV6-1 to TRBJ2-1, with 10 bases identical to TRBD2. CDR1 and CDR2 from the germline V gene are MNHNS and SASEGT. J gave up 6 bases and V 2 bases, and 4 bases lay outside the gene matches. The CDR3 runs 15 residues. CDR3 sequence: CASSESGGAFNEQFF. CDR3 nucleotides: TGTGCCAGCAGTGAAAGCGGGGGGGCGTTCAATGAGCAGTTCTTC.

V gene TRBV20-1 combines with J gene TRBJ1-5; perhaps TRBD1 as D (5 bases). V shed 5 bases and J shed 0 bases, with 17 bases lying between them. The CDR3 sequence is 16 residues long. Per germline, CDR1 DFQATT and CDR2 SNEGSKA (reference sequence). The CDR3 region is CSAPRAGGNSNQPQHF. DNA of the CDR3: TGCAGTGCTCCAAGGGCGGGGGGGAATAGCAATCAGCCCCAGCATTTT.

CDR3 region: CASSPLIAAYEQYF. CDR3 in DNA: TGTGCCAGCTCACCCCTGATTGCAGCCTACGAGCAGTACTTC. The chain is built from TRBV18 and TRBJ2-7; D uncertain. The CDR3 length is 14 residues. Germline values: CDR1 KGHSH, CDR2 LQKENI. The V gene lost 3 bases and the J gene lost 2 bases, with 11 bases spanning the gap.

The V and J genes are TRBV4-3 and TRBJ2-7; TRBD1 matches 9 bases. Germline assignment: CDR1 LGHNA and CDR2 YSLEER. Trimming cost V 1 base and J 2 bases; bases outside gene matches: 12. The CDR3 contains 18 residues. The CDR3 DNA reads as TGCGCCAGCAGCCAAGCCCTTCCGACCGGGACAGGGACCTACGAGCAGTACTTC. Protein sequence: CASSQALPTGTGTYEQYF.

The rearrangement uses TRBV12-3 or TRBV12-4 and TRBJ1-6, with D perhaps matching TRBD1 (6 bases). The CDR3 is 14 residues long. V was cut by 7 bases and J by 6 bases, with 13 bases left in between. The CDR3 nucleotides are TGTGCCAGCACTCCAGAGGGGGTTAATTCACCCCTCCACTTT. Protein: CASTPEGVNSPLHF.